A selection of T cell receptor beta chains follows, all from one sample in a study of T cells in Graves' hyperthyroidism and ophthalmopathy. MiXCR, applied by TCRdb to the multiplex PCR reads, yields one record per CDR3 protein. The table has hundreds of thousands of distinct CDR3 sequences, roughly 22% seen once; the top ten hold around 65%. The sequenced sample was blood. The source is a man younger than 40 with Graves' ophthalmopathy. The CDR3 runs from the conserved cysteine through the conserved F or W. Fields, in order: J gene, D gene, V gene, clone size, CDR3 DNA, CDR3 protein. The D gene is left open where the match is weak. Clone sizes are given selectively: once, few, many, or a class where the clone is expanded.

J gene: TRBJ2-1
D gene: .
V gene: TRBV19
clone size: .
CDR3 DNA: TGTGCCAGTAGGGACAATGAGCAGTTCTTC
CDR3 protein: CASRDNEQFF

J gene: TRBJ2-5
D gene: .
V gene: TRBV11-2
clone size: many
CDR3 DNA: TGTGCCAGCAGTTCGGCCCGTCAAGAGACCCAGTACTTC
CDR3 protein: CASSSARQETQYF

J gene: TRBJ2-3
D gene: TRBD2
V gene: TRBV2
clone size: many
CDR3 DNA: TGTGCCAGCAGTGCGTTAGCGGGAACTCCAGATACGCAGTATTTT
CDR3 protein: CASSALAGTPDTQYF

J gene: TRBJ2-5
D gene: .
V gene: TRBV5-4
clone size: many
CDR3 DNA: TGTGCCAGCAGCTTGGCCCGAGAGACCCAGTACTTC
CDR3 protein: CASSLARETQYF

J gene: TRBJ1-1
D gene: TRBD1
V gene: TRBV3-1
clone size: .
CDR3 DNA: TGTGCCAGCAGCCAAGGGTGGGACAGGGGGCGCCTTTCGAGGGAAGCTTTCTTT
CDR3 protein: CASSQGWDRGRLSREAFF

J gene: TRBJ2-3
D gene: TRBD1
V gene: TRBV3-1
clone size: .
CDR3 DNA: TGTGCCAGCAGCTACAGGGGAGTATCAGATACGCAGTATTTT
CDR3 protein: CASSYRGVSDTQYF

J gene: TRBJ2-3
D gene: .
V gene: TRBV28
clone size: few
CDR3 DNA: TGTGCCAGCAGTTTTGGGTTTCCAGATACGCAGTATTTT
CDR3 protein: CASSFGFPDTQYF

J gene: TRBJ1-1
D gene: TRBD1
V gene: TRBV20-1
clone size: few
CDR3 DNA: TGCAGTCCGTCTAGGGGGCGAGACACTGAAGCTTTCTTT
CDR3 protein: CSPSRGRDTEAFF

J gene: TRBJ2-3
D gene: TRBD1
V gene: TRBV28
clone size: many
CDR3 DNA: TGTGCCAGCAGTCCTCCAGGGGGCCGTGTCGATACGCAGTATTTT
CDR3 protein: CASSPPGGRVDTQYF

J gene: TRBJ2-1
D gene: .
V gene: TRBV5-1
clone size: .
CDR3 DNA: TGCGCCAGCAGCAGGTTGGAATCCTACAATGAGCAGTTCTTC
CDR3 protein: CASSRLESYNEQFF

J gene: TRBJ2-1
D gene: TRBD2
V gene: TRBV3-1
clone size: .
CDR3 DNA: TGTGCCAGCAGCCAAGAGTTCCTAGCGGGAGGGGGAAATGAGCAGTTCTTC
CDR3 protein: CASSQEFLAGGGNEQFF

J gene: TRBJ2-1
D gene: .
V gene: TRBV5-1
clone size: few
CDR3 DNA: TGCGCCAGCAGACGAGATAACGGGTACAATGAGCAGTTCTTC
CDR3 protein: CASRRDNGYNEQFF

J gene: TRBJ2-1
D gene: .
V gene: TRBV5-1
clone size: .
CDR3 DNA: TGCGCCAGCAGCTTGAGGTTGGGGGGAGTCAATGAGCAGTTCTTC
CDR3 protein: CASSLRLGGVNEQFF

J gene: TRBJ1-1
D gene: TRBD1
V gene: TRBV5-1
clone size: many
CDR3 DNA: TGCGCCAGCCGGGACAGACAAGCGAACACTGAAGCTTTCTTT
CDR3 protein: CASRDRQANTEAFF